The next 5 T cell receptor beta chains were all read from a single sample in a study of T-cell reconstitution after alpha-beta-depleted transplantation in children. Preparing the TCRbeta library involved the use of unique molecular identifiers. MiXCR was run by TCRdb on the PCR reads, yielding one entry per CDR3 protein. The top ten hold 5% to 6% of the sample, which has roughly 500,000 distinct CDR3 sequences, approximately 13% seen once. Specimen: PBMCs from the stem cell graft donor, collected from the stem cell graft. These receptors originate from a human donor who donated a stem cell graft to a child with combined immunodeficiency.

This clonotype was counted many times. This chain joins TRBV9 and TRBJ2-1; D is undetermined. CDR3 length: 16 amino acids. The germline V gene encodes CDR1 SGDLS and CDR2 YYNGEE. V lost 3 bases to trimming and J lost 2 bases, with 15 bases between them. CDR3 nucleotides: TGTGCCAGCAGCGGTTCAGCCTTTTCCACCTACAATGAGCAGTTCTTC. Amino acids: CASSGSAFSTYNEQFF.

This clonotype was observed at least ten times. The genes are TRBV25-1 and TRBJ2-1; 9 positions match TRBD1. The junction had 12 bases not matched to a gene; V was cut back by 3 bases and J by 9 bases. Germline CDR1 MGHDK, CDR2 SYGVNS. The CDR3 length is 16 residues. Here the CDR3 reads CASSDLDRGVFVEQFF. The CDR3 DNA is TGTGCCAGCAGTGACTTGGACAGGGGCGTCTTTGTTGAGCAGTTCTTC. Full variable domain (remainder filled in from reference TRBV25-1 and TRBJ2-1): EADIYQTPRYLVIGTGKKITLECSQTMGHDKMYWYQQDPGMELHLIHYSYGVNSTEKGDLSSESTVSRIRTEHFPLTLESARPSHTSQYLCASSDLDRGVFVEQFFGPGTRLTVL.

In DNA, the CDR3 is TGTGCCAGCAGCCACAGGACAGGGGAGAACTATGGCTACACCTTC. Translation gives CASSHRTGENYGYTF. This chain links TRBV21-1 with TRBJ1-2; the table's TRBD1 call for D was not verified on the DNA. TRBV21-1 has pseudogene status. The CDR3 loop spans 15 amino acids.

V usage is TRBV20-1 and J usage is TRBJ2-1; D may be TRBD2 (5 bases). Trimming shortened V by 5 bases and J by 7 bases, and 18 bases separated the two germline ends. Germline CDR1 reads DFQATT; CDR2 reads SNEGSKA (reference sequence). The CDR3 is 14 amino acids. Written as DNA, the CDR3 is TGCAGTGCTCCCCAGATCTATGGCGGGAATGAGCAGTTCTTC. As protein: CSAPQIYGGNEQFF.

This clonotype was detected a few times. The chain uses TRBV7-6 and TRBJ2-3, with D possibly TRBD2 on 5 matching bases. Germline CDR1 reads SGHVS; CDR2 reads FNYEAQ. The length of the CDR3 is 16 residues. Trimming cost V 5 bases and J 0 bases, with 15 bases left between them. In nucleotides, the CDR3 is TGTGCCAGCAGCCCCACCTGGGCGGGTAGCACAGATACGCAGTATTTT. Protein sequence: CASSPTWAGSTDTQYF.